A single sample is the source of the 22 T cell receptor beta chains below, sequenced in a study of shared clonotypes between healthy human individuals. Terminally differentiated effector memory CD45RA+ cells were left out of the naive CD8 fraction, which was CD45RO-negative and positively selected for CCR7. The assay was immunoSEQ multiplex PCR, and TCRdb's table has in-frame clones only and misses some. Among more than 2 million clones listed, 85% to 95% were seen once. The sample comprised naive CD8+ T cells from PBMCs. Receptor source: a man between 18 and 29 years old in good health. Some clones in this sample may be carry-over from other donors' samples.

The genes are TRBV4-3 and TRBJ1-2, with D uncertain. The CDR3 spans 14 residues. Between the trimmed V and J ends, which lost 5 bases and 4 bases, there was a span of 14 bases. The germline CDR1 and CDR2 sequences are LGHNA and YSLEER. The CDR3 DNA follows: TGCGCCAGCAGCAGCCGGACTGCCCTCTATGGCTACACCTTC. Translation: CASSSRTALYGYTF.

J is TRBJ2-3 and V is TRBV2, with 9 bases identical to TRBD2. The junction had 6 bases not matched to a gene; V was cut back by 9 bases and J by 2 bases. This CDR3 is 14 amino acids long. CDR1 and CDR2 from the germline V gene are SNHLY and FYNNEI. CDR3 amino acids: CASWSGRFTDTQYF. The CDR3 DNA sequence: TGTGCCAGTTGGAGCGGGAGGTTCACAGATACGCAGTATTTT. Variable domain in full (rest from reference TRBV2 and TRBJ2-3): EPEVTQTPSHQVTQMGQEVILRCVPISNHLYFYWYRQILGQKVEFLVSFYNNEISEKSEIFDDQFSVERPDGSNFTLKIRSTKLEDSAMYFCASWSGRFTDTQYFGPGTRLTVL.

The chain joins TRBV29-1 to TRBJ2-3, with 9 bases aligning to TRBD1. From germline, CDR1 is SQVTM and CDR2 ANQGSEA. With 5 bases clipped from V and 3 bases from J, the junction kept 6 bases outside the gene matches. This CDR3 region has 14 residues. CDR3 in DNA: TGCAGCGTTCTTGGAGGACAGGGGACAGATACGCAGTATTTT. Its protein is CSVLGGQGTDTQYF.

The genes are TRBV29-1 and TRBJ2-7; 11 bases fit TRBD2. With V trimmed by 2 bases and J by 4 bases, 7 bases remained unmatched. Germline V gives CDR1 SQVTM, CDR2 ANQGSEA. CDR3 length: 15 amino acids. The CDR3 DNA sequence: TGCAGCGTTGAAAGGCTAGCGGGAGGCCGTTACGAGCAGTACTTC. It yields the protein CSVERLAGGRYEQYF.

CDR3 in DNA: TGTGCCAGCAGCCCGTACCAAAGCTCTGAAGCTTTCTTT. Amino acid sequence: CASSPYQSSEAFF. The genes are TRBV14 and TRBJ1-1; D gene ambiguous. The length of the CDR3 is 13 residues. Germline CDR1 is SGHDN and CDR2 is FVKESK. V was trimmed by 4 bases and J by 6 bases, leaving 12 bases between them.

The CDR3 is CASSLLGPLAPNTEAFF. Written as DNA, the CDR3 is TGTGCCAGCAGTTTATTGGGTCCTCTCGCCCCCAACACTGAAGCTTTCTTT. The chain employs TRBV27 and TRBJ1-1, with unresolved D. CDR1 MNHEY and CDR2 SMNVEV come from the germline V gene (reference sequence). Trimming shortened V by 1 base and J by 2 bases, and 17 bases separated the two germline ends. The CDR3 sequence is 17 residues long.

This clone was counted once. The rearrangement joins TRBV18 to TRBJ2-7, with unresolved D. Looked up from germline, CDR1 is KGHSH and CDR2 is LQKENI. The CDR3 runs 12 residues. V dropped 2 bases and J dropped 6 bases, with 8 bases sitting between them. CDR3 nucleotides: TGTGCCAGCTCACCAGATGTCGTCGAGCAGTACTTC. It is translated as CASSPDVVEQYF. The full variable domain, its missing parts supplied by reference TRBV18 and TRBJ2-7, is NAGVMQNPRHLVRRRGQEARLRCSPMKGHSHVYWYRQLPEEGLKFMVYLQKENIIDESGMPKERFSAEFPKEGPSILRIQQVVRGDSAAYFCASSPDVVEQYFGPGTRLTVT.

With regard to this clone: The missing conserved phenylalanine or tryptophan at the end of this CDR3 makes a read error likely. The DNA is left out, because the CDR3 cannot be placed on it with certainty; the CDR3 is given as TCRdb lists it. V usage is TRBV9 and J usage is TRBJ2-7; TRBD2 is taken as the D call from the table, unchecked against the DNA. CDR1 and CDR2 from the germline V gene are SGDLS and YYNGEE. Including both end residues, the CDR3 is 9 amino acids long. CDR3: CASSELLPC.

The rearrangement links TRBV9 to TRBJ1-5; D is perhaps TRBD1 (5 bases). This CDR3 comprises 15 residues. The germline CDR1 and CDR2 sequences are SGDLS and YYNGEE. V was clipped by 4 bases and J by 7 bases, with 18 bases between them. The DNA for the CDR3 is TGTGCCAGCAGCCTAGGCATGGGGGGGAGGCAGCCCCAGCATTTT. It specifies CASSLGMGGRQPQHF.

The chain carries TRBV9 and TRBJ2-3; D is perhaps TRBD2 (6 bases). The germline gives CDR1 SGDLS, CDR2 YYNGEE. The CDR3 contains 15 residues. Trimming shortened V by 1 base and J by 0 bases, and 9 bases separated the two germline ends. The CDR3 DNA reads as TGTGCCAGCAGCGTACGCGGGATTAGCACAGATACGCAGTATTTT. This codes for CASSVRGISTDTQYF.

This rearrangement joins TRBV2 to TRBJ2-1; 12 nucleotides line up with TRBD2. The CDR3 consists of 15 residues. The trim removed 10 bases at V and 3 bases at J, leaving 7 bases unmatched. In germline, CDR1 is SNHLY, CDR2 FYNNEI. The CDR3 spells CAILRTSGIYNEQFF. In DNA, the CDR3 is TGTGCCATACTTAGGACTAGCGGGATCTACAATGAGCAGTTCTTC.

The rearrangement joins TRBV27 to TRBJ1-5; a weak D match, TRBD1 (5 bases). The ends were cut back, 9 bases at V and 4 bases at J, with 13 bases in the middle. CDR1 MNHEY and CDR2 SMNVEV come from the germline V gene (reference sequence). This CDR3 region has 13 residues. The CDR3: CASWGGPNQPQHF. CDR3 bases: TGTGCCAGTTGGGGCGGCCCTAATCAGCCCCAGCATTTT.

The chain employs TRBV7-6 and TRBJ2-3; 7 bases match TRBD2. This CDR3 region has 11 residues. Trimming took 5 bases from V and 11 from J; bases not matched to a gene: 4. Germline CDR1 SGHVS, CDR2 FNYEAQ. CDR3 region: CASSPGRGQYF. CDR3 DNA sequence: TGTGCCAGCAGCCCAGGGAGGGGGCAGTATTTT.

V and J are TRBV6-5 and TRBJ2-7; 7 nucleotides align to TRBD2. This CDR3 region has 14 residues. With V trimmed by 6 bases and J by 1 base, 6 bases remained unmatched. Germline CDR1 reads MNHEY; CDR2 reads SVGAGI. The CDR3 sequence: CASRPGGRSYEQYF. The DNA for the CDR3 is TGTGCCAGCAGGCCGGGGGGAAGGTCCTACGAGCAGTACTTC.

The chain employs TRBV27 and TRBJ2-7; 8 bases align to TRBD2. Germline CDR1 is MNHEY and CDR2 is SMNVEV (reference sequence). The CDR3 is 16 residues long. Unmatched junction bases numbered 16, after V lost 5 bases and J lost 7 bases. The CDR3 DNA follows: TGTGCCAGCAGTCCTACATATAGCGGGGTGGGTCTGGAGCAGTACTTC. This gives the protein CASSPTYSGVGLEQYF.

CDR3 DNA sequence: TGTGCCAGCAGCTTAGGGGCGGGAGTAGGCTACGAGCAGTACTTC. Protein: CASSLGAGVGYEQYF. This rearrangement joins TRBV11-2 to TRBJ2-7; the match to TRBD2 covers 7 bases. CDR3 length: 15 amino acids. Trimming took 1 base from V and 3 from J; bases not matched to a gene: 6. Germline V gene sequence: CDR1 SGHAT, CDR2 FQNNGV.

The rearrangement uses TRBV5-1 and TRBJ1-5; unclear D gene. Trimming pared 4 bases from V and 4 bases from J, leaving 12 bases between. The V gene's germline CDR1 is SGHRS and CDR2 YFSETQ. The CDR3 is 14 amino acids. CDR3 loop: CASSDLPTNQPQHF. The CDR3 nucleotides read TGCGCCAGCAGCGATCTCCCAACTAATCAGCCCCAGCATTTT.

The V and J genes are TRBV5-4 and TRBJ2-7; the D gene is possibly TRBD1 (6 bases). The V gene's germline CDR1 is SGHNT and CDR2 YYREEE (reference sequence). This CDR3 is built from 14 residues. V was trimmed by 0 bases and J by 3 bases, leaving 10 bases between them. The CDR3 DNA reads TGTGCCAGCAGCTTGGCCAGGGGTCGCTACGAGCAGTACTTC. Protein sequence: CASSLARGRYEQYF. The full variable domain, rest sourced from reference TRBV5-4 and TRBJ2-7, is ETGVTQSPTHLIKTRGQQVTLRCSSQSGHNTVSWYQQALGQGPQFIFQYYREEENGRGNFPPRFSGLQFPNYSSELNVNALELDDSALYLCASSLARGRYEQYFGPGTRLTVT.

The chain joins TRBV7-9 to TRBJ2-1; D remains ambiguous. This CDR3 spans 15 amino acids. Germline V gene sequence: CDR1 SEHNR, CDR2 FQNEAQ (reference sequence). V lost 4 bases, J lost 8 bases, and 18 bases lay in between. CDR3 protein: CASSSEQRLMDEQFF. The CDR3, as DNA: TGTGCCAGCAGCTCCGAACAGCGTTTGATGGATGAGCAGTTCTTC.

The chain employs TRBV6-5 and TRBJ2-3; D remains unclear. V was shortened by 0 bases and J by 5 bases, with 15 bases between the two germline ends. The germline gives CDR1 MNHEY, CDR2 SVGAGI. This CDR3 spans 16 amino acids. CDR3 in DNA: TGTGCCAGCAGTTACTCGTCCCGGCAGCCTCGAGATACGCAGTATTTT. Its protein is CASSYSSRQPRDTQYF.

V is TRBV25-1 and J is TRBJ2-1; 9 bases align to TRBD2. The V gene end was trimmed by 5 bases and the J gene end by 8 bases; junction bases not matched to a gene: 10. The length of the CDR3 is 15 residues. Germline V CDR1 and CDR2: MGHDK, SYGVNS. CDR3: CASSSGGGRADEQFF. CDR3 DNA: TGTGCCAGCAGTTCGGGAGGCGGGAGGGCGGATGAGCAGTTCTTC. Combining the CDR3 with reference TRBV25-1 and TRBJ2-1 gives the whole variable domain EADIYQTPRYLVIGTGKKITLECSQTMGHDKMYWYQQDPGMELHLIHYSYGVNSTEKGDLSSESTVSRIRTEHFPLTLESARPSHTSQYLCASSSGGGRADEQFFGPGTRLTVL.

This clone has a single count. The J gene is TRBJ2-1, the V gene TRBV19; tentatively, D is TRBD1 or TRBD2 (5 bases each). The V end lost 3 bases, the J end lost 8 bases, and 14 bases lay between the germline ends. Germline CDR1 LNHDA, CDR2 SQIVND (reference sequence). The CDR3 totals 14 residues. CDR3 sequence: CASSIRDGGDEQFF. The CDR3 region has the DNA TGTGCCAGTAGTATTCGGGACGGCGGCGATGAGCAGTTCTTC.